This paragraph covers one T cell receptor beta chain sequence. What it binds is not known. This record belongs to a study of PD-1 blockade in classical Hodgkin lymphoma. Whole-study results and caveats: At C4D1, TCR diversity had climbed significantly for CD4+ cells, though not for CD8+ cells.

The sample's time point: cycle 4 day 1 (C4D1), after 6 weeks of nivolumab. Autologous stem cell transplantation was followed by relapse in every patient, and brentuximab vedotin exposure varied. Per the germline V gene, CDR1 is SGDLS and CDR2 is YYNGEE. CDR3 length: 16 amino acids. The trim removed 0 bases at V and 5 bases at J, leaving 11 bases unmatched. Some clones are missing from TCRdb's copy, which holds only in-frame ones; the method was immunoSEQ multiplex PCR. The sample contains over 50,000 clones, about nine tenths of which appear only once. V is TRBV9 and J is TRBJ2-7; 7 bases agree with TRBD2. Sample: peripheral blood mononuclear cells (PBMCs), taken before the fourth cycle of nivolumab. The clonotype originates from a human donor with classical Hodgkin lymphoma. The CDR3 DNA reads TGTGCCAGCAGCGTAGATGGACTAGATCGTGGGGACGAGCAGTACTTC. Protein sequence: CASSVDGLDRGDEQYF.